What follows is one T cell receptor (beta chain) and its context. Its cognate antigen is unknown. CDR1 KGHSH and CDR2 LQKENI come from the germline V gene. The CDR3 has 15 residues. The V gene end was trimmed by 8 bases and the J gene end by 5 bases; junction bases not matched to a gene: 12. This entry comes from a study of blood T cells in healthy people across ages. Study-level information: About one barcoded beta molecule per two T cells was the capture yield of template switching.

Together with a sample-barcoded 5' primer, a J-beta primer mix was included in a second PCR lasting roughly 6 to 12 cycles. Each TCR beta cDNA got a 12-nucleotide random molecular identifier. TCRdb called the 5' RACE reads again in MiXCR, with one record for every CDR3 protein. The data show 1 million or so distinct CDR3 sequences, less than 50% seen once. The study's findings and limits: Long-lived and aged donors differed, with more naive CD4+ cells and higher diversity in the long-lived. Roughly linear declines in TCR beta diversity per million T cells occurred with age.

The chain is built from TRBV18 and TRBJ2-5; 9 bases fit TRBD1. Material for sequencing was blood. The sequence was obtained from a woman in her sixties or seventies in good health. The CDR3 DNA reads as TGTGCCAGCCAGGCCGGACAGGGGACATTTGAGACCCAGTACTTC. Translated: CASQAGQGTFETQYF. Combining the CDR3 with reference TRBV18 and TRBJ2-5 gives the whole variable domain NAGVMQNPRHLVRRRGQEARLRCSPMKGHSHVYWYRQLPEEGLKFMVYLQKENIIDESGMPKERFSAEFPKEGPSILRIQQVVRGDSAAYFCASQAGQGTFETQYFGPGTRLLVL.